This T cell receptor (beta chain) was sequenced for a study of blood T cell repertoires in COVID-19 (TCRdb year 2020). Broadly, across the study: The collaborator samples originated in the United States, Italy and Spain and spanned the acute and convalescent phases of COVID-19. The material from the prospective study consisted of cDNA or gDNA derived from T cells, B-cell-depleted T cells, or PBMCs. The dataset comprised deeply sampled blood TCRbeta repertoires from subjects exposed to, actively infected with, or recovered from COVID-19. The repertoires were released in a freely available public database meant as a resource for research on the immune response to SARS-CoV-2. The samples were drawn from two sources: the first 160 participants of the ongoing ImmuneRACE study, and 1,000 to 1,500 subjects contributed by 6 global collaborators. Nearly every sample came with metadata listing a de-identified subject ID, COVID-19 status, age in years and sex. Where available, HLA class I and class II types were taken from metadata supplied by the sample provider and were not determined by assay-based typing.

Trimmed from V: 0 bases; trimmed from J: 4 bases; junction bases lacking a gene match: 15. Inclusive of the bounding cysteine and phenylalanine, the CDR3 is 19 residues long. The kept DNA is CDR3 alone, 57 bases in frame from the first base. As encoded in the germline V gene, CDR1 is MNHEY while CDR2 is SVGEGT. Concerning this clone: Its antigen target is currently unknown. No much larger clone is present one base from it, and per-base qualities are unavailable.

The immunoSEQ Assay, a bias-controlled multiplex PCR, was used to amplify TCRbeta CDR3 regions from genomic DNA. Under the source paper's analysis protocol: The number of nucleated cells in each sample was estimated from the amplification of reference gene primers within the assay. To quantify the absolute abundance of each unique TCRbeta CDR3 rearrangement, sequence reads were collapsed and filtered. Productive Simpson clonality was computed per sample as the square root of Simpson's diversity index over productive rearrangements. In TCRdb, the immuneACCESS table is reduced to in-frame sequences with V and J assigned. These tables do not hold every clone; where another copy was compared, an unresolved V gene accounts for under half, and the others remain unexplained. That table furnishes V, J and clone size, whereas the DNA furnished D and trimming. This sample gives just over 350,000 clones in total; 70% to 90% of them show up just once. Less than 9% of the sample is taken by the ten largest.

The study at large found these results: The amount of clinical and demographic metadata varied by source and participant and was provided uncurated.

At one collaborating source in Seattle, patients were enrolled during active infection and were followed longitudinally through the course of disease. The collaborating institutions used their own protocols to collect whole blood in K2EDTA tubes. For TCRbeta analysis, collaborators shipped samples in one of three forms: frozen whole blood, isolated PBMCs, or DNA extracted from either of those sample types. The origin of this receptor is a woman aged 55-69 years with COVID-19, enrolled during active disease. The chain is assembled from TRBV6-2 or TRBV6-3 and TRBJ2-7, with 10 bases aligning to TRBD2. The sequencing sample was made of peripheral blood. The CDR3 has the sequence CASSYSASGGPLVSYEQYF. The DNA sequence is as follows: TGTGCCAGCAGTTACTCGGCTAGCGGGGGCCCTCTGGTTAGTTACGAGCAGTACTTC.